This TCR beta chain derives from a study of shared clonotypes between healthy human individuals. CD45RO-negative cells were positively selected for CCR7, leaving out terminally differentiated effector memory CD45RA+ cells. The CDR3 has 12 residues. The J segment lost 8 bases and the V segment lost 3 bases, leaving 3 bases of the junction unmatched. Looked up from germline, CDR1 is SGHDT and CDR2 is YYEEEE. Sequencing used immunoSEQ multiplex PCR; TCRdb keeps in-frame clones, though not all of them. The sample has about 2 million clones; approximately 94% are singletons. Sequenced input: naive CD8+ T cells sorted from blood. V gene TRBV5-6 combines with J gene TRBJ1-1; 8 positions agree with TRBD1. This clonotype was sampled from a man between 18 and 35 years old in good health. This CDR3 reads CASSSWTGEAFF. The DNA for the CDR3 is TGTGCCAGCAGCTCGTGGACAGGGGAAGCTTTCTTT.